This T cell receptor beta chain was identified in a study of blood T cell repertoires in COVID-19. About the research overall: Nucleic acid was either cDNA or gDNA, and it came from T cells, B-cell-depleted T cells, or PBMCs.

Per the authors' pipeline: By means of reference gene primer amplification, nucleated cell counts were estimated. Data came from immunoSEQ multiplex PCR; TCRdb stores just in-frame clones and leaves some out. V, J and clone size are those of that table, while D and trimming were read from the DNA. The table shows around 100,000 clones, with around four fifths occurring only once. The receptor was isolated from a woman in her thirties or forties with acute or convalescent COVID-19. The sequenced material came from peripheral blood.

In nucleotides, the CDR3 is TGTGCCTGGAGTATCAAAGCAGGTGGCAATCAGCCCCAGCATTTT. Encoded protein: CAWSIKAGGNQPQHF. The chain couples TRBV30 to TRBJ1-5, with D uncertain. Germline lookup yields CDR1 GTSNPN and CDR2 SVGIG (reference sequence). Trimming shortened V by 2 bases and J by 2 bases, and 13 bases separated the two germline ends. The CDR3 is made up of 15 amino acids.